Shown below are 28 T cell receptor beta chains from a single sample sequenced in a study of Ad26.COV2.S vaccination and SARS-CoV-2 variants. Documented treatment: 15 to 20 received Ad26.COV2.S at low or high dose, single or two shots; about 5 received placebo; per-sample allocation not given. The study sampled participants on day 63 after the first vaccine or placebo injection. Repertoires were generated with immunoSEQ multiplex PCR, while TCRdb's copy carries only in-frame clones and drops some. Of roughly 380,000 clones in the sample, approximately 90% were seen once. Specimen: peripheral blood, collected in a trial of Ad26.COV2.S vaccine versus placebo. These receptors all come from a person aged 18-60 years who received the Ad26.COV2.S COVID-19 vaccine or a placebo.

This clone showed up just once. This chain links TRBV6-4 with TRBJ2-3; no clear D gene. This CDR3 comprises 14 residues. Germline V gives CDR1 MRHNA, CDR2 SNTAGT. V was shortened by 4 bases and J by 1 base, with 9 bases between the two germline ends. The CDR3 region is CASSVSSGTDTQYF. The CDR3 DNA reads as TGTGCCAGCAGTGTATCCTCTGGCACAGATACGCAGTATTTT.

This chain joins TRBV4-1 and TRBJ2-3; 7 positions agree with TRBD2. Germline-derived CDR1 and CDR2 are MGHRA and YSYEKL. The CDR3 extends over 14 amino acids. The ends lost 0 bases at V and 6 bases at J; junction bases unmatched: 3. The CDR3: CASSQEGGGDTQYF. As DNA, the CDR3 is TGCGCCAGCAGCCAAGAGGGCGGGGGTGATACGCAGTATTTT.

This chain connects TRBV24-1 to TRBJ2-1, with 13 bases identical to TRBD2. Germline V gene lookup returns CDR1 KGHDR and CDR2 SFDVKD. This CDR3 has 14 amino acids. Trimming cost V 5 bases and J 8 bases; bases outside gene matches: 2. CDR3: CATSVGTSGDEQFF. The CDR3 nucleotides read TGTGCCACCAGTGTCGGGACTAGCGGGGATGAGCAGTTCTTC.

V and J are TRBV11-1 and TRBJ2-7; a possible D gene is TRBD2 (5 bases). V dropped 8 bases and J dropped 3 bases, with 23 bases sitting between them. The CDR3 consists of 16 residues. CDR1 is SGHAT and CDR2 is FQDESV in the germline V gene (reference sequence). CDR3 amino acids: CASGTPTGIPSYEQYF. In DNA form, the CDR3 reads TGTGCCAGCGGAACCCCTACGGGGATCCCCAGCTACGAGCAGTACTTC. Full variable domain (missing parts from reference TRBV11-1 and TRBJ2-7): EAEVAQSPRYKITEKSQAVAFWCDPISGHATLYWYRQILGQGPELLVQFQDESVVDDSQLPKDRFSAERLKGVDSTLKIQPAELGDSAMYLCASGTPTGIPSYEQYFGPGTRLTVT.

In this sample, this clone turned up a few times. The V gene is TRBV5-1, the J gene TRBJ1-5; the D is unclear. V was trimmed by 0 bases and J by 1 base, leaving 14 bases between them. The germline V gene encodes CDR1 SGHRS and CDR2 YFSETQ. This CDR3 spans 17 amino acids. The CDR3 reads CASSLGLGQSSNQPQHF. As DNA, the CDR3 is TGCGCCAGCAGCTTGGGCCTCGGGCAGTCCAGCAATCAGCCCCAGCATTTT.

In DNA, the CDR3 is TGCGCCAGCAGGGACAGCTACGAGCAGTACTTC. It translates to CASRDSYEQYF. The V and J genes are TRBV10-2 and TRBJ2-7, with D perhaps matching TRBD1 (6 bases). V lost 6 bases and J 3 bases, leaving 6 bases between the germline ends. There are 11 residues in the CDR3. From germline, CDR1 is WSHSY and CDR2 SAAADI.

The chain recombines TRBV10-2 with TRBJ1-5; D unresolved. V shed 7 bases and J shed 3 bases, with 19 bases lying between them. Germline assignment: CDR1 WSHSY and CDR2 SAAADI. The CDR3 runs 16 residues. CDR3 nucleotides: TGCGCCAGCACCTACCTCGAGGTAAGACCCAATCAGCCCCAGCATTTT. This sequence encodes CASTYLEVRPNQPQHF.

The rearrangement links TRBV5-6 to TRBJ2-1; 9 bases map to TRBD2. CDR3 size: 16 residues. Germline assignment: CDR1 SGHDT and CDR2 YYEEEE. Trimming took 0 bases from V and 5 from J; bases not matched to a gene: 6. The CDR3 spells CASSLVRLAGNNEQFF. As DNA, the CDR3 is TGTGCCAGCAGCTTGGTTAGGCTAGCGGGGAACAATGAGCAGTTCTTC.

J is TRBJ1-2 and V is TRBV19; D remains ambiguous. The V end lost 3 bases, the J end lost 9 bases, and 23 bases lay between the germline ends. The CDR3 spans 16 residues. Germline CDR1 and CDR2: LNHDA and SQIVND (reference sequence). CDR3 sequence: CASSMAVVGIVFSYTF. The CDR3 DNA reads TGTGCCAGTAGTATGGCCGTGGTGGGGATCGTTTTTAGCTACACCTTC.

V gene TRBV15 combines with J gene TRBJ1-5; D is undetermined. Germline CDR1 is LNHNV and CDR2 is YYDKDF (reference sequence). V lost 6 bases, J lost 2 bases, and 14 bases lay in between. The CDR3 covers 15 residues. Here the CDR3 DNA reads TGTGCCACCAGTGTGGGGTGGGGTGGCAATCAGCCCCAGCATTTT. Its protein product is CATSVGWGGNQPQHF.

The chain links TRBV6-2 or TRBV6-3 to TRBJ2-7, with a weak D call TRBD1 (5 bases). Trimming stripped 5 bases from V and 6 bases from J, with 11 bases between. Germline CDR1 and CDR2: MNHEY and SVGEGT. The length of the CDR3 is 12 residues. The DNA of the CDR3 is TGTGCCAGCAGTGAGACAGTCGGCGAGCAGTACTTC. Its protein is CASSETVGEQYF.

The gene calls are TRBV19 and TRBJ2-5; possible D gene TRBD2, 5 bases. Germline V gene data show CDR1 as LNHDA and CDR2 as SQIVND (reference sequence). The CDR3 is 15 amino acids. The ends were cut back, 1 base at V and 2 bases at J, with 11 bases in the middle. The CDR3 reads CASSIGPTGQETQYF. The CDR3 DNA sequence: TGTGCCAGTAGTATAGGACCTACGGGGCAAGAGACCCAGTACTTC.

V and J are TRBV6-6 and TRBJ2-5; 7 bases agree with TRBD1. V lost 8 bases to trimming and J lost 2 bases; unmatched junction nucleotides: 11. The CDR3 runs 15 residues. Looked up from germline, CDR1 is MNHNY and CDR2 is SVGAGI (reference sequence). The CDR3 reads CASGNEKTGQETQYF. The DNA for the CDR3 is TGTGCCAGCGGAAACGAAAAGACAGGGCAAGAGACCCAGTACTTC.

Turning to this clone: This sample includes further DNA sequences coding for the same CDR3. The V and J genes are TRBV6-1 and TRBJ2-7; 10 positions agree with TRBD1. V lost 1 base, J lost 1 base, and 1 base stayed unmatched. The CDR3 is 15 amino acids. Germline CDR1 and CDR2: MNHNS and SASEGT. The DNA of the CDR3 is TGTGCCAGCAGTGAAGGGACAGGGGGGTCCTACGAGCAGTACTTC. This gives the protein CASSEGTGGSYEQYF.

The chain's CDR3 is CASSTHNTGELFF. The CDR3 nucleotides are TGCGCCAGCAGCACGCACAACACCGGGGAGCTGTTTTTT. The V gene is TRBV5-1, the J gene TRBJ2-2; D is unresolved. Trimming left V 4 bases short and J 2 bases short, with 6 bases between. From germline, CDR1 is SGHRS and CDR2 YFSETQ. The length of the CDR3 is 13 residues.

This chain's CDR3 is CASSLEHRGSYEQYF. In DNA form, the CDR3 reads TGTGCCAGCAGCTTAGAGCACAGGGGGTCATACGAGCAGTACTTC. This rearrangement joins TRBV7-2 to TRBJ2-7; 8 positions agree with TRBD1. After removal of 1 base from V and 4 bases from J, the junction contained 6 bases not matched to a gene. Germline V lookup: CDR1 SGHTA, CDR2 FQGNSA. The CDR3 has 15 amino acids.

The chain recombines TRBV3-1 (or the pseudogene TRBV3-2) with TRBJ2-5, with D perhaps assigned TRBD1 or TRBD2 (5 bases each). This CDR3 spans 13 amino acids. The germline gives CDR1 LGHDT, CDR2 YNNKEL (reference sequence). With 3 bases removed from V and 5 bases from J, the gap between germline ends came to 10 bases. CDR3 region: CASSQGVGETQYF. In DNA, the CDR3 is TGTGCCAGCAGCCAGGGGGTCGGGGAGACCCAGTACTTC.

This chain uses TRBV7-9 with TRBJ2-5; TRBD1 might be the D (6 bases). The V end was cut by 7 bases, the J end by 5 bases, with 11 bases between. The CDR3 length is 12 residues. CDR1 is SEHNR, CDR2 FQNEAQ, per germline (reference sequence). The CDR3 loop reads CASTQGKETQYF. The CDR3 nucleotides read TGTGCCAGCACTCAGGGGAAGGAGACCCAGTACTTC.

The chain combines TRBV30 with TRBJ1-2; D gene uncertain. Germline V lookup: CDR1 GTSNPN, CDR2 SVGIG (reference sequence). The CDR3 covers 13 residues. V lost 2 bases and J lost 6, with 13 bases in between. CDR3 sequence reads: CAWSTTVRNGYTF. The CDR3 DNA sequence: TGTGCCTGGAGTACGACCGTACGGAATGGCTACACCTTC.

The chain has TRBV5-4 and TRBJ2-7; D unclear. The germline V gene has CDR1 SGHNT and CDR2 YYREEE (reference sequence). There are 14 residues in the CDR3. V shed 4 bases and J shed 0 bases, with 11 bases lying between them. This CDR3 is CASSPGVRSYEQYF. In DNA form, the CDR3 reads TGTGCCAGCAGCCCAGGTGTTCGCTCCTACGAGCAGTACTTC.

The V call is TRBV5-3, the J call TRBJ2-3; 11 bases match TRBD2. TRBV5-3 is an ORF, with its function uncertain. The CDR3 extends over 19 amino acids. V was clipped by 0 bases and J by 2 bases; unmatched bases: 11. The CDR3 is CARSLGTSGGPGSTDTQYF. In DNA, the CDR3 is TGTGCCAGAAGCTTGGGAACTAGCGGGGGCCCCGGCTCCACAGATACGCAGTATTTT.

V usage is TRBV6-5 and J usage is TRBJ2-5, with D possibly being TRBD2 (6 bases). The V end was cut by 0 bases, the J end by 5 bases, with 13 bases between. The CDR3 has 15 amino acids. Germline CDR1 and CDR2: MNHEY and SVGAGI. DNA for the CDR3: TGTGCCAGCAGTTACTCGTTTGCGGGGATGGAGACCCAGTACTTC. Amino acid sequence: CASSYSFAGMETQYF.

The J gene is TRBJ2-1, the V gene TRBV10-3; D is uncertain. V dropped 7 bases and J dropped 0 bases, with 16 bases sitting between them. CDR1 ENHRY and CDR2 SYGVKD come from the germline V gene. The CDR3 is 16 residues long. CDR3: CAIINGSQSSYNEQFF. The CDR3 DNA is TGTGCCATCATAAACGGGTCGCAGAGCTCCTACAATGAGCAGTTCTTC.

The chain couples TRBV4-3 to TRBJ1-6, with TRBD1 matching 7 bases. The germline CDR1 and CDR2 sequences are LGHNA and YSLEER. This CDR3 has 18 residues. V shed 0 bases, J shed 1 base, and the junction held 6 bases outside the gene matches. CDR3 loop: CASSQDPRRGSYNSPLHF. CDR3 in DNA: TGCGCCAGCAGCCAAGATCCGCGCAGGGGGTCCTATAATTCACCCCTCCACTTT.

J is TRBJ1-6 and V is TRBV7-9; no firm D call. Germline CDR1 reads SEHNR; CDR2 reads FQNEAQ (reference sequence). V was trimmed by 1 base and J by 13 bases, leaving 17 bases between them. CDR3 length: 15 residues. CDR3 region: CASSLEGGMFFPLHF. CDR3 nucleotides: TGTGCCAGCAGCTTAGAGGGCGGGATGTTCTTCCCCCTCCACTTT.

DNA of the CDR3: TGTGCCAGCCAGTCGTCCTATAATTCACCCCTCCACTTT. Its protein is CASQSSYNSPLHF. The rearrangement links TRBV19 to TRBJ1-6; D ambiguous. The CDR3 consists of 13 residues. V was cut by 9 bases and J by 1 base, with 7 bases left in between. Per germline, CDR1 LNHDA and CDR2 SQIVND (reference sequence).

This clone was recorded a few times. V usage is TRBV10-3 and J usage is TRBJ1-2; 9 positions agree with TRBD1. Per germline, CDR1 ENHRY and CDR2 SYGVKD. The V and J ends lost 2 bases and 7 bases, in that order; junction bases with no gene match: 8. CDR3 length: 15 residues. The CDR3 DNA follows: TGTGCCATCAGTGAGCCAGGGACAGGGAGGGTTGGCTACACCTTC. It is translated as CAISEPGTGRVGYTF.

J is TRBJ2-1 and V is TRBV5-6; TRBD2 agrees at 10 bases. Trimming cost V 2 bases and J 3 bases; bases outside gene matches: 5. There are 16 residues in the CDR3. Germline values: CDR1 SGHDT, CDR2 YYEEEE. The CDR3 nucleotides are TGTGCCAGCAGCTTCCCATTAGCGGGGGGCTACAATGAGCAGTTCTTC. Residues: CASSFPLAGGYNEQFF. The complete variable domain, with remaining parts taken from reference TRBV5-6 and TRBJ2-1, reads DAGVTQSPTHLIKTRGQQVTLRCSPKSGHDTVSWYQQALGQGPQFIFQYYEEEERQRGNFPDRFSGHQFPNYSSELNVNALLLGDSALYLCASSFPLAGGYNEQFFGPGTRLTVL.